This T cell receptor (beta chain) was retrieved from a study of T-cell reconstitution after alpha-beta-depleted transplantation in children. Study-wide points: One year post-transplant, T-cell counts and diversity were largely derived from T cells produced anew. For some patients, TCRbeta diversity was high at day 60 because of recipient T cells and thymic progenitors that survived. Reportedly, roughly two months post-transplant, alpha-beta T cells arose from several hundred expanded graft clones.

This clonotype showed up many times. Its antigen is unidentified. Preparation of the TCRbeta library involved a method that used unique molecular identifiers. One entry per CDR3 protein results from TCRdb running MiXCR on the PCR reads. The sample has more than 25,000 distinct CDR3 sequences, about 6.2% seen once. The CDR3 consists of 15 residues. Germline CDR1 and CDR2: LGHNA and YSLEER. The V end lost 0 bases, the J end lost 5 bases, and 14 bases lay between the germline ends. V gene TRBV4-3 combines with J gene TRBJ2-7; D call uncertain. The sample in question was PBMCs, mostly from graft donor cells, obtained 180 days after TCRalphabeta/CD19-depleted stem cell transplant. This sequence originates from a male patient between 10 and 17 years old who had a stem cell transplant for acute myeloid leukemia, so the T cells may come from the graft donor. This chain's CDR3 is CASSQDSRGGHEQYF. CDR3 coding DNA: TGCGCCAGCAGCCAAGATTCGAGAGGCGGCCACGAGCAGTACTTC.